These 13 T cell receptor beta chains were all obtained from the same sample, sequenced in a study of Ad26.COV2.S vaccination and SARS-CoV-2 variants. As for treatment: around 19 received Ad26.COV2.S at low or high dose, single or two shots; about 5 received placebo; per-sample allocation not given. Collection of the samples took place on day 63 after the first injection of vaccine or placebo. Some clones are missing from TCRdb's copy, which holds only in-frame ones; the method was immunoSEQ multiplex PCR. Found here are approximately 460,000 clones, around 89% of them singletons; the top ten hold about 1.5%. The sample was peripheral blood, taken in a trial of Ad26.COV2.S vaccine versus placebo. Source of these receptors: a person between 18 and 60 years old who received the Ad26.COV2.S COVID-19 vaccine or a placebo.

This clone has just a few counts. The V call is TRBV28, the J call TRBJ1-5, with 7 positions matching TRBD1. The CDR3 is made up of 16 amino acids. V lost 6 bases, J lost 1 base, and 9 bases stayed unmatched. Germline CDR1 is MDHEN and CDR2 is SYDVKM. In DNA form, the CDR3 reads TGTGCCAGCAGGTACCCTACAGGGGAGAGCAATCAGCCCCAGCATTTT. It encodes CASRYPTGESNQPQHF.

The chain combines TRBV9 with TRBJ1-2, with TRBD1 identical over 10 bases. The CDR3 runs to 14 residues. The trim removed 0 bases at V and 5 bases at J, leaving 1 base unmatched. The V gene's germline CDR1 is SGDLS and CDR2 YYNGEE. Here the CDR3 reads CASSVAGQGYGYTF. The CDR3 DNA reads as TGTGCCAGCAGCGTAGCGGGACAGGGGTATGGCTACACCTTC.

In its sample, this clone was seen once. The V call is TRBV10-1, the J call TRBJ1-6; D is uncertain. V was pared by 5 bases and J by 1 base, with 3 bases between. Looked up from germline, CDR1 is WNHNN and CDR2 is SYGVQD (reference sequence). The CDR3 runs to 13 residues. The CDR3 loop reads CASSLSYNSPLHF. The CDR3 nucleotides are TGCGCCAGCAGTCTTTCCTATAATTCACCCCTCCACTTT.

The chain couples TRBV7-9 to TRBJ1-3; D is unresolved. The CDR3 totals 13 residues. Germline V gene lookup returns CDR1 SEHNR and CDR2 FQNEAQ (reference sequence). V gave up 6 bases and J gave up 2 bases, with 8 bases separating them. The CDR3 DNA reads TGTGCCAGCAGTTTAACAGCTGGAAACACCATATATTTT. It codes for CASSLTAGNTIYF.

The chain employs TRBV9 and TRBJ2-1; 8 bases align to TRBD1. The CDR3 loop spans 17 amino acids. The V and J ends lost 4 bases and 6 bases, in that order; junction bases with no gene match: 15. Germline loops: CDR1 SGDLS, CDR2 YYNGEE. The CDR3 DNA is TGTGCCAGCAGCCCCGGGACAGGTAGAGTGATTCGCAATGAGCAGTTCTTC. This codes for CASSPGTGRVIRNEQFF.

The rearrangement uses TRBV11-1 and TRBJ2-3, with no clear D. Germline-derived CDR1 and CDR2 are SGHAT and FQDESV (reference sequence). The CDR3 extends over 13 amino acids. Trimming removed 3 bases at V and 6 bases at J, with 10 bases between. CDR3 nucleotides: TGTGCCAGCAGCTTGGGAACGAGGGATACGCAGTATTTT. Protein sequence: CASSLGTRDTQYF. Using reference TRBV11-1 and TRBJ2-3 for the parts outside the CDR3, the full variable domain is EAEVAQSPRYKITEKSQAVAFWCDPISGHATLYWYRQILGQGPELLVQFQDESVVDDSQLPKDRFSAERLKGVDSTLKIQPAELGDSAMYLCASSLGTRDTQYFGPGTRLTVL.

The chain couples TRBV2 to TRBJ1-2; D call uncertain. The CDR3 length is 11 residues. V lost 2 bases and J lost 3, with 1 base in between. Germline values: CDR1 SNHLY, CDR2 FYNNEI. The CDR3 is CASSEHYGYTF. The CDR3 DNA is TGTGCCAGCAGTGAACACTATGGCTACACCTTC. Filled out from reference TRBV2 and TRBJ1-2, the complete variable domain reads EPEVTQTPSHQVTQMGQEVILRCVPISNHLYFYWYRQILGQKVEFLVSFYNNEISEKSEIFDDQFSVERPDGSNFTLKIRSTKLEDSAMYFCASSEHYGYTFGSGTRLTVV.

CDR3 region: CASSVGLNYEQYF. The CDR3 DNA reads TGTGCCAGCAGCGTGGGACTGAACTACGAGCAGTACTTC. The chain carries TRBV7-3 and TRBJ2-7; possible D gene TRBD2, 6 bases. V was clipped by 5 bases and J by 3 bases, with 11 bases between them. CDR1 and CDR2 from the germline V gene are SGHTA and FQGTGA. This CDR3 has 13 residues.

As regards this clone: Other DNA sequences from this sample encode an identical CDR3 as well. The CDR3 DNA sequence: TGTGCCAGCAGTTTGGGTGGAATCAATCAGCCCCAGCATTTT. It is translated as CASSLGGINQPQHF. This chain uses TRBV28 with TRBJ1-5; unclear D gene. CDR3 length: 14 residues. Germline values: CDR1 MDHEN, CDR2 SYDVKM. Trimming removed 3 bases from V and 3 bases from J, with 9 bases in between.

The chain couples TRBV7-3 to TRBJ2-2; D ambiguous. The CDR3 loop spans 16 amino acids. The V gene lost 1 base and the J gene lost 6 bases, with 15 bases spanning the gap. The germline V gene has CDR1 SGHTA and CDR2 FQGTGA. The CDR3 is CASSLRGRIEAGELFF. In DNA, the CDR3 is TGTGCCAGCAGCTTAAGAGGACGGATCGAGGCCGGGGAGCTGTTTTTT. Complete variable domain (other parts from reference TRBV7-3 and TRBJ2-2): GAGVSQTPSNKVTEKGKYVELRCDPISGHTALYWYRQSLGQGPEFLIYFQGTGAADDSGLPNDRFFAVRPEGSVSTLKIQRTERGDSAVYLCASSLRGRIEAGELFFGEGSRLTVL.

This chain uses TRBV28 with TRBJ1-5; TRBD1 is a possible D gene (5 bases). The CDR3 extends over 15 amino acids. Germline CDR1 and CDR2: MDHEN and SYDVKM. V was clipped by 7 bases and J by 0 bases, with 13 bases between them. For the CDR3, the DNA is TGTGCCAGCACTAGGACATATAATAGCAATCAGCCCCAGCATTTT. Encoded protein: CASTRTYNSNQPQHF.

This clone was detected once. V usage is TRBV12-5 and J usage is TRBJ1-2; 10 bases map to TRBD1. The V segment lost 3 bases and the J segment 2 bases; nucleotides outside the gene matches: 15. The CDR3 loop spans 19 amino acids. Germline V lookup: CDR1 LGHNT, CDR2 FRNRAP. The CDR3 DNA reads as TGTGCTAGTGGTTTAATATCTTACCGGGGGGACAGGGGAAACTATGGCTACACCTTC. Protein: CASGLISYRGDRGNYGYTF.

The chain joins TRBV24-1 to TRBJ2-2; no reliable D call. CDR3 length equals 14 residues. Germline V lookup: CDR1 KGHDR, CDR2 SFDVKD. V lost 9 bases and J lost 2, with 12 bases in between. The CDR3 DNA reads as TGTGCCACCCAATCCGCAGCCAACACCGGGGAGCTGTTTTTT. Translating it yields CATQSAANTGELFF.